The next 9 T cell receptor beta chains were all read from a single sample in a study of PD-1 blockade in classical Hodgkin lymphoma. Method: immunoSEQ multiplex PCR; TCRdb's copy keeps in-frame clones and lacks some. The sample holds tens of thousands of clones; around nine tenths are singletons and the top ten take approximately 9.7%. All patients experienced relapse after autologous stem cell transplantation, and brentuximab vedotin exposure was variable. Sequencing used peripheral blood mononuclear cells (PBMCs), obtained at baseline. The receptors were sampled from a human donor with classical Hodgkin lymphoma.

The V and J genes are TRBV5-1 and TRBJ2-7, with D possibly TRBD1 on 5 matching bases. V was trimmed by 2 bases and J by 3 bases, leaving 15 bases between them. This CDR3 is 15 amino acids long. Germline loops: CDR1 SGHRS, CDR2 YFSETQ. The CDR3 region is CASSLFLTDLYEQYF. The CDR3, as DNA: TGCGCCAGCAGCTTATTCTTGACAGATCTCTACGAGCAGTACTTC.

The chain is built from TRBV15 and TRBJ2-5; D is undetermined. CDR1 LNHNV and CDR2 YYDKDF come from the germline V gene (reference sequence). The CDR3 runs to 14 residues. V dropped 2 bases and J dropped 1 base, with 8 bases sitting between them. The CDR3 DNA is TGTGCCACCAGCAGACTTGGCCCCCAAGAGACCCAGTACTTC. This codes for CATSRLGPQETQYF.

This chain links TRBV15 with TRBJ2-3; the match to TRBD2 covers 10 bases. CDR3 length equals 17 residues. CDR1 is LNHNV and CDR2 is YYDKDF in the germline V gene (reference sequence). Losses at the gene ends were 2 bases for V and 1 base for J; bases not matched to a gene: 6. Here the CDR3 reads CATSRKLAGGRTDTQYF. CDR3 in DNA: TGTGCCACCAGCAGAAAATTAGCGGGGGGACGCACAGATACGCAGTATTTT.

The chain employs TRBV7-3 and TRBJ2-3, with D possibly matching TRBD2 (6 bases). This CDR3 contains 16 residues. Deletions cut 5 bases from V and 0 bases from J, with 15 bases between. The V gene's germline CDR1 is SGHTA and CDR2 FQGTGA. This CDR3 is CASSAFSGLSTDTQYF. DNA for the CDR3: TGTGCCAGCAGCGCCTTTAGCGGACTCAGCACAGATACGCAGTATTTT.

The chain uses TRBV4-1 and TRBJ2-1; tentative D call: TRBD2 (6 bases). Between the trimmed V and J ends, which lost 5 bases and 4 bases, there was a span of 15 bases. The CDR3 has 15 residues. From germline, CDR1 is MGHRA and CDR2 YSYEKL. CDR3 amino acids: CASSSRDSTYNEQFF. DNA for the CDR3: TGCGCCAGCAGCTCACGGGACTCCACATACAATGAGCAGTTCTTC.

The rearrangement links TRBV7-8 to TRBJ1-1; D is perhaps TRBD1 (5 bases). The V gene's germline CDR1 is SGHVS and CDR2 FQNEAQ. The CDR3 is 14 residues long. Trimming cost V 1 base and J 5 bases, with 11 bases left between them. CDR3 nucleotide sequence: TGTGCCAGCAGCTTAGAGGGGCCTGGGACTGAAGCTTTCTTT. Translation gives CASSLEGPGTEAFF.

CDR3 in DNA: TGTGCCAGCACCCCACCGGACAGGGCCGCCCTAGGCTACGAGCAGTACTTC. This translates into CASTPPDRAALGYEQYF. This chain uses TRBV7-9 with TRBJ2-7; 8 bases fit TRBD1. V was clipped by 7 bases and J by 3 bases; unmatched bases: 17. Germline V gene lookup returns CDR1 SEHNR and CDR2 FQNEAQ (reference sequence). This CDR3 contains 17 residues. Supplemented by reference TRBV7-9 and TRBJ2-7, the full variable domain reads DTGVSQNPRHKITKRGQNVTFRCDPISEHNRLYWYRQTLGQGPEFLTYFQNEAQLEKSRLLSDRFSAERPKGSFSTLEIQRTEQGDSAMYLCASTPPDRAALGYEQYFGPGTRLTVT.

The rearrangement links TRBV27 to TRBJ2-7; possibly TRBD1 or TRBD2 for D (6 bases each). V lost 5 bases and J 1 base, leaving 9 bases between the germline ends. CDR3 length: 13 residues. The germline V gene encodes CDR1 MNHEY and CDR2 SMNVEV (reference sequence). The DNA of the CDR3 is TGTGCCAGCAGTCCGGGGGCGTCCTACGAGCAGTACTTC. Encoded protein: CASSPGASYEQYF.

The chain carries TRBV6-5 and TRBJ2-5; either TRBD1 or TRBD2 may fit D (5 bases each). The length of the CDR3 is 13 residues. Germline V lookup: CDR1 MNHEY, CDR2 SVGAGI. V lost 0 bases and J lost 13, with 15 bases in between. CDR3 sequence: CASSYSGRDLVYF. DNA of the CDR3: TGTGCCAGCAGTTACTCAGGCCGGGACCTTGTGTACTTC.